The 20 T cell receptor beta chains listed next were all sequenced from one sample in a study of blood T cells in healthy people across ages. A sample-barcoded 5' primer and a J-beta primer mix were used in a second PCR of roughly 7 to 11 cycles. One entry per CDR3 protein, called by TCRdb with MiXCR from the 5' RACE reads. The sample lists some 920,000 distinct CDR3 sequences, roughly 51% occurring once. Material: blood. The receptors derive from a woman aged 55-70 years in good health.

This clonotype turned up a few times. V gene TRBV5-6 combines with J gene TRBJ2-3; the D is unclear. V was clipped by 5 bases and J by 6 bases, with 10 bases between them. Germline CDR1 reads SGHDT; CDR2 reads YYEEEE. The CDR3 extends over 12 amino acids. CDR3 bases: TGTGCCAGCAGTCTCCCTTCGGATACGCAGTATTTT. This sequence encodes CASSLPSDTQYF.

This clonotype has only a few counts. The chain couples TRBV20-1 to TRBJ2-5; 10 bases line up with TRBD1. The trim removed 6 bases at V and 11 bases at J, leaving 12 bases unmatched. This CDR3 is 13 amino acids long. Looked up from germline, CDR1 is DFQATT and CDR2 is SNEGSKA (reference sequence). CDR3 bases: TGCAGTGCCTCGGGGACAGGGGAGCGAGAGCAGTACTTC. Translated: CSASGTGEREQYF.

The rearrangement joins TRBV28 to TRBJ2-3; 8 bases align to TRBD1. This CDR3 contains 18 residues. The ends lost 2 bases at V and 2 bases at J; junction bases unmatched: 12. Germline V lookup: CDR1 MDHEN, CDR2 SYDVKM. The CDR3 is CASSLKLSQGAITDTQYF. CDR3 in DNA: TGTGCCAGCAGTTTAAAGCTGAGTCAGGGGGCCATCACAGATACGCAGTATTTT.

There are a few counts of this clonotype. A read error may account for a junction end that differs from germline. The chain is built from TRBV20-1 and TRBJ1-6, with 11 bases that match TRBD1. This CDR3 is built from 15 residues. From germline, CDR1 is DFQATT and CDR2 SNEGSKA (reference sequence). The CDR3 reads CSARGGQGEYSPLHF. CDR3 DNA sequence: TGTAGTGCTAGAGGGGGACAGGGGGAATATTCACCCCTCCACTTT.

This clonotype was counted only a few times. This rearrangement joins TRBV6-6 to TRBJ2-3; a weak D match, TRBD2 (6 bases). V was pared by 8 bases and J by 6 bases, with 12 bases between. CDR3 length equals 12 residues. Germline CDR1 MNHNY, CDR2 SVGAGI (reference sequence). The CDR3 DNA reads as TGTGCCAGCTTCGGAGGGACGGATACGCAGTATTTT. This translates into CASFGGTDTQYF.

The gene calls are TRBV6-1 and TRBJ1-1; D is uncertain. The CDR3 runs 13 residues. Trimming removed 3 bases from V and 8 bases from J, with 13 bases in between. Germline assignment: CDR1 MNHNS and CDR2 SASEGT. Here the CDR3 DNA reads TGTGCCAGCAGTGATACGTCCCTGTCAGAAGCTTTCTTT. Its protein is CASSDTSLSEAFF.

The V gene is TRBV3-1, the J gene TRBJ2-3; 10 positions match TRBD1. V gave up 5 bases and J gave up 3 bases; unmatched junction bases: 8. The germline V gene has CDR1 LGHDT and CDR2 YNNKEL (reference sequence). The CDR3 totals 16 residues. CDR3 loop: CASSTTLGQGTDTQYF. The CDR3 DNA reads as TGTGCCAGCAGCACAACCTTGGGACAGGGGACAGATACGCAGTATTTT.

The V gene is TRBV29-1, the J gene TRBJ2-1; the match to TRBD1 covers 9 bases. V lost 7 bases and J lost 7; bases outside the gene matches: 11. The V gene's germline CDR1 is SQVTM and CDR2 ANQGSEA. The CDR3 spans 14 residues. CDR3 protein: CSANGQGIGNEQFF. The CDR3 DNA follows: TGCAGCGCAAATGGACAGGGGATAGGGAATGAGCAGTTCTTC.

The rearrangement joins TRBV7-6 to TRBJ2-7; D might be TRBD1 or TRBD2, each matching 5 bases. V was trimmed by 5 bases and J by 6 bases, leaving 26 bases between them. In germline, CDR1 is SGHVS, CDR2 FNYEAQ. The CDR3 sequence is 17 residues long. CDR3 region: CASSPESGAFKRGEQYF. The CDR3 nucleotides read TGTGCCAGCAGCCCAGAATCCGGGGCTTTTAAGAGGGGCGAGCAGTACTTC.

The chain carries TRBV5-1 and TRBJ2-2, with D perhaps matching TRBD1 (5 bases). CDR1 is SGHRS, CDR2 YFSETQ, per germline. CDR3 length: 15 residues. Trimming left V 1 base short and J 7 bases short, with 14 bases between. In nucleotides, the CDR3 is TGCGCCAGCAGCTTGCAAGGACATCTCCTCGGGGAGCTGTTTTTT. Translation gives CASSLQGHLLGELFF.

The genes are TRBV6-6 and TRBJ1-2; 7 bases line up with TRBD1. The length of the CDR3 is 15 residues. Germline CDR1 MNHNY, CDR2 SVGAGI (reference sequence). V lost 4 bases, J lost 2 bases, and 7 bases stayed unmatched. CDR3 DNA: TGTGCCAGCAGTTTAGAGGGGGCGCCCAACTATGGCTACACCTTC. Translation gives CASSLEGAPNYGYTF.

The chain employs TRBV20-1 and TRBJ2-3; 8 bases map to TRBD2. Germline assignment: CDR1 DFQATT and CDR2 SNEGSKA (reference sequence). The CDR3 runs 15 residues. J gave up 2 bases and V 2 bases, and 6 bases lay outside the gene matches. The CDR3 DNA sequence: TGCAGTGCTAGATCCTTAGCGGGAACCACAGATACGCAGTATTTT. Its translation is CSARSLAGTTDTQYF.

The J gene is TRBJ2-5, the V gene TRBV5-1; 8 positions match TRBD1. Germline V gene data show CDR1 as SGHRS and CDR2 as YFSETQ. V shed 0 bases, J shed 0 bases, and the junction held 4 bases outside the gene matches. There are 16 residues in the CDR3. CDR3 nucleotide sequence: TGCGCCAGCAGCTTGGGCGCGACAGGGGACCAAGAGACCCAGTACTTC. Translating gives CASSLGATGDQETQYF.

CDR3 sequence reads: CASSNADTQYF. CDR3 sequence (DNA): TGTGCCAGCAGTAATGCAGATACGCAGTATTTT. The chain joins TRBV7-2 to TRBJ2-3; D uncertain. Trimming took 6 bases from V and 4 from J, leaving 5 bases between them. From germline, CDR1 is SGHTA and CDR2 FQGNSA. This CDR3 has 11 amino acids. Filled out from reference TRBV7-2 and TRBJ2-3, the complete variable domain reads GAGVSQSPSNKVTEKGKDVELRCDPISGHTALYWYRQSLGQGLEFLIYFQGNSAPDKSGLPSDRFSAERTGGSVSTLTIQRTQQEDSAVYLCASSNADTQYFGPGTRLTVL.

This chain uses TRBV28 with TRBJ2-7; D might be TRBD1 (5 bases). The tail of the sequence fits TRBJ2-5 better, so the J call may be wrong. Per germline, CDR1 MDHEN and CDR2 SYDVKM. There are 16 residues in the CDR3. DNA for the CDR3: TGTGCCAGCAGCAGGGCCCTGGGGCTAGAAGAAGAGACCCAGTACTTC. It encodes CASSRALGLEEETQYF.

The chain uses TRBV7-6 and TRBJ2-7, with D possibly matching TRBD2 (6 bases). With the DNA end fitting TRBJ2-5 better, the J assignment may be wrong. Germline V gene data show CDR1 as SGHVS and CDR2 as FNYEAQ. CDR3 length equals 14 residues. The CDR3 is CASSEGTAVGTQYF. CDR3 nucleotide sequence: TGTGCCAGCAGCGAGGGGACTGCGGTCGGGACCCAGTACTTC.

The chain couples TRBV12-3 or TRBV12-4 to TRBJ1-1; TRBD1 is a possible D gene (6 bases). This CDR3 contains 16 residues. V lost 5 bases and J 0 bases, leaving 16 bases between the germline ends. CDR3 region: CASSLRGGHLNTEAFF. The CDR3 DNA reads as TGTGCCAGCAGTCTGAGGGGGGGACACCTGAACACTGAAGCTTTCTTT.

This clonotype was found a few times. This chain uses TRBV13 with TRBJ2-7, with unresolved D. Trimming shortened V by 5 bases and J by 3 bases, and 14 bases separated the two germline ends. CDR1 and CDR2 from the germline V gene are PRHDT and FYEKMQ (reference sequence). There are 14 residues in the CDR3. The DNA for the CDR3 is TGTGCCAGCAGCCTCACCCGGGCCAACTACGAGCAGTACTTC. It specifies CASSLTRANYEQYF.

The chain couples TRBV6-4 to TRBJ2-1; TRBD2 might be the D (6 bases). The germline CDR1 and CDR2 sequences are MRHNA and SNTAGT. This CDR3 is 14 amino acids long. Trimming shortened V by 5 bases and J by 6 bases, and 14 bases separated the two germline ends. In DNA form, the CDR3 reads TGTGCCAGCAGTCCAGTAGCGGAACCCAATGAGCAGTTCTTC. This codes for CASSPVAEPNEQFF.

CDR3 sequence (DNA): TGTGCCAGCAGTCCCATGAACGAGCAGTACTTC. Protein product: CASSPMNEQYF. This chain connects TRBV27 to TRBJ2-7, with D uncertain. Trimming shortened V by 5 bases and J by 5 bases, and 7 bases separated the two germline ends. CDR3 length: 11 residues. From germline, CDR1 is MNHEY and CDR2 SMNVEV (reference sequence).